Listed below are T cell receptor beta chains from one sample, sequenced in a study of T cell clones after liver transplantation. Sequenced by immunoSEQ multiplex PCR; TCRdb stores in-frame clones only, minus some. The sample carries 68,000 or so clones, 75% to 85% recorded once. The sample consisted of CD4+ T cells from blood, taken before liver transplant. The receptors originated from a human donor who received a liver transplant. CDR3s include the opening cysteine and the closing phenylalanine or tryptophan. The D gene is left open where the match is weak. A clone size is listed for some rows: how often the clone was seen (once, few, many), or a class if it is expanded.

>TRBJ1-1|-|15|-|TRBV11-2
CASSLVRGANTEAFF
TGTGCCAGCAGCTTAGTCCGGGGAGCAAACACTGAAGCTTTCTTT
>TRBJ2-3|-|17|-|TRBV9
CASTPSPAGTLTDTQYF
TGTGCCAGCACCCCCTCCCCAGCGGGGACACTCACAGATACGCAGTATTTT
>TRBJ2-5|-|14|-|TRBV5-4
CASSLGQFQETQYF
TGTGCCAGCAGCTTGGGACAGTTCCAAGAGACCCAGTACTTC
>TRBJ2-1|-|14|-|TRBV6-6
CASSYSRVYNEQFF
TGTGCCAGCAGTTATAGCAGGGTCTACAATGAGCAGTTCTTC
>TRBJ2-7|TRBD1|15|-|TRBV28
CASSRTGMGPYEQYF
TGTGCCAGCAGTCGGACAGGGATGGGCCCCTACGAGCAGTACTTC
>TRBJ2-3|-|14|-|TRBV7-9
CASSLSGATDTQYF
TGTGCCAGCAGCTTATCGGGCGCCACAGATACGCAGTATTTT
>TRBJ1-1|-|15|-|TRBV5-1
CASSGDTGPNTEAFF
TGCGCCAGCAGCGGGGATACAGGGCCGAACACTGAAGCTTTCTTT
>TRBJ1-1|-|13|-|TRBV4-2
CASSRKVDTEAFF
TGTGCCAGCAGCCGGAAGGTGGACACTGAAGCTTTCTTT
>TRBJ2-3|-|11|-|TRBV20-1
CSARDLDTQYF
TGCAGTGCTAGGGACCTGGATACGCAGTATTTT
>TRBJ2-2|-|15|once|TRBV27
CASSLITPNTGELFF
TGTGCCAGCAGTTTAATCACACCGAACACCGGGGAGCTGTTTTTT
>TRBJ1-2|TRBD1|17|once|TRBV15
CATSRVRDRVFWYGYTF
TGTGCCACCAGCAGAGTTCGGGACAGGGTCTTTTGGTATGGCTACACCTTC
>TRBJ2-3|-|14|once|TRBV10-1
CASSAGLNTDTQYF
TGCGCCAGCAGTGCGGGTCTAAACACAGATACGCAGTATTTT
>TRBJ1-2|TRBD1|15|-|TRBV5-6
CASSLIGQGVYGYTF
TGTGCCAGCAGCTTGATCGGACAGGGAGTATATGGCTACACCTTC